A selection of T cell receptor beta chains follows, all from one sample in a study of siplizumab effects on memory and regulatory T cells. Using immunoSEQ multiplex PCR, the repertoire was profiled, and TCRdb retains in-frame clones only, with some absent. The sample lists around 97,000 clones, about 94% occurring once. The sequencing input was non-Treg CD4+ T cells sorted from blood. Receptors originate from a human donor in good health. The CDR3 runs from the conserved cysteine through the conserved F or W. D genes are given only for firm matches. Where a row states a size, it is once, few, many or the class of an expanded clone; other rows omit it.

j_call v_call d_call clone_size cdr3_aa cdr3_nt
TRBJ2-2 TRBV10-1 . . CASSESTGNTGELFF TGCGCCAGCAGTGAATCGACAGGAAACACCGGGGAGCTGTTTTTT
TRBJ2-7 TRBV27 TRBD1 . CASSDRGPYEQYF TGTGCCAGCAGCGACAGGGGGCCCTACGAGCAGTACTTC
TRBJ2-1 TRBV19 TRBD2 . CASLASGNSYNEQFF TGTGCCAGCCTAGCTAGCGGGAACTCCTACAATGAGCAGTTCTTC
TRBJ2-1 TRBV6-4 TRBD2 . CASSDGGSPPNEQFF TGTGCCAGCAGTGACGGCGGGAGTCCTCCTAATGAGCAGTTCTTC
TRBJ1-5 TRBV7-9 . . CASSQAAGAGQPQHF TGTGCCAGCAGCCAGGCGGCGGGGGCGGGTCAGCCCCAGCATTTT
TRBJ2-6 TRBV28 . . CASSFQIRANVLTF TGTGCCAGCAGTTTCCAGATAAGGGCCAACGTCCTGACTTTC
TRBJ2-1 TRBV4-1 TRBD2 . CASSQDGTSGSVLGNEQFF TGCGCCAGCAGCCAAGACGGGACTAGCGGGAGTGTATTAGGCAATGAGCAGTTCTTC
TRBJ1-2 TRBV2 . . CASSEQRSGYGYTF TGTGCCAGCAGTGAACAAAGATCGGGCTATGGCTACACCTTC
TRBJ2-7 TRBV28 TRBD2 . CASSFGGVYEQYF TGTGCCAGCAGTTTTGGGGGGGTCTACGAGCAGTACTTC
TRBJ2-5 TRBV28 . . CASSGASRTVVDHF TGTGCCAGCAGTGGAGCTAGCCGGACCGTCGTTGATCACTTC
TRBJ1-2 TRBV15 . . CATSRAGGGGYTF TGTGCCACCAGCAGAGCTGGGGGGGGAGGCTACACCTTC
TRBJ2-1 TRBV19 . . CASRKLGVGSYIPDEQFF TGTGCCAGTAGGAAGCTAGGGGTCGGATCCTATATCCCTGATGAGCAGTTCTTC
TRBJ2-7 TRBV30 . . CACGRGYEQYF TGTGCCTGTGGCAGGGGCTACGAGCAGTACTTC
TRBJ1-2 TRBV2 . . CASSGIQVLYGYTF TGTGCCAGCAGTGGGATTCAGGTACTCTATGGCTACACCTTC
TRBJ2-7 TRBV9 TRBD2 . CASRSLAGVNEQYF TGTGCCAGCAGGAGTTTAGCGGGAGTTAACGAGCAGTACTTC
TRBJ2-3 TRBV5-1 TRBD2 once CASSLDKPGLAGMEGINF TGCGCCAGCAGCTTGGATAAACCGGGACTAGCGGGAATGGAAGGGATTAATTTT
TRBJ1-5 TRBV7-9 TRBD1 . CASSRWGQEPNQPQHF TGTGCCAGCAGCCGATGGGGACAGGAACCAAATCAGCCCCAGCATTTT
TRBJ2-7 TRBV28 . . CASRDPGRSYEQYF TGTGCCAGCAGGGACCCCGGTCGATCCTACGAGCAGTACTTC
TRBJ1-4 TRBV9 . . CASNLDSADEKLFF TGTGCCAGCAACCTGGACTCTGCGGATGAAAAACTGTTTTTT
TRBJ2-3 TRBV11-2 . . CASSLVAGGSTDTQYF TGTGCCAGCAGCTTAGTTGCCGGGGGTAGCACAGATACGCAGTATTTT
TRBJ1-2 TRBV19 . . CASSTGQIYGYTF TGTGCCAGTAGTACTGGACAGATCTATGGCTACACCTTC
TRBJ1-1 TRBV7-9 . once CASSLIYPSEAFF TGTGCCAGCAGCTTAATTTATCCTAGTGAAGCTTTCTTT
TRBJ2-7 TRBV28 . . CASTAPGRPYEQYF TGTGCCAGCACCGCTCCCGGCCGCCCTTACGAGCAGTACTTC
TRBJ2-1 TRBV11-1 . . CASSLGSRGRSSYNEQFF TGTGCCAGCAGCTTAGGGTCACGGGGGAGGAGCTCCTACAATGAGCAGTTCTTC
TRBJ1-1 TRBV18 . . CASSPPLGIGPMNTEAFF TGTGCCAGCTCACCACCCCTGGGGATAGGACCCATGAACACTGAAGCTTTCTTT
TRBJ1-1 TRBV27 TRBD1 . CARGVPYRGENTEAFF TGTGCCAGAGGAGTCCCATACAGGGGGGAGAACACTGAAGCTTTCTTT
TRBJ1-1 TRBV5-6 . . CASSLGGLNTEAFF TGTGCCAGCAGCTTGGGAGGCTTGAACACTGAAGCTTTCTTT
TRBJ1-2 TRBV28 TRBD1 . CASGPAGGMVGGYTF TGTGCCAGCGGACCTGCAGGGGGGATGGTTGGTGGCTACACCTTC
TRBJ2-1 TRBV7-2 TRBD1 once CASSLARQGLSYNEQFF TGTGCCAGCAGCTTAGCCAGACAGGGTCTTTCCTACAATGAGCAGTTCTTC
TRBJ1-2 TRBV7-8 TRBD1 . CASSTRAGGRGVNYGYTF TGTGCCAGCAGCACCCGTGCAGGGGGCCGCGGGGTTAACTATGGCTACACCTTC
TRBJ2-7 TRBV6-4 . . CAKPWVLGTYEQYF TGTGCCAAACCTTGGGTTCTAGGGACCTACGAGCAGTACTTC